Below, 29 T cell receptor beta chains from the same sample are listed, as sequenced in a study of blood T cell repertoires in COVID-19. The data were produced by immunoSEQ multiplex PCR, yet TCRdb's version contains in-frame clones alone and is incomplete. Of about 110,000 clones in the sample, 80% to 90% were seen once. The material sequenced was peripheral blood. These receptors originate from a human donor in a cohort sampled during active COVID-19.

CDR3 coding DNA: TGCGCCAGCAGTTTACCGGGACAGGGGATGACTGAAGCTTTCTTT. Amino acid sequence: CASSLPGQGMTEAFF. This chain links TRBV10-2 with TRBJ1-1; 10 bases fit TRBD1. Looked up from germline, CDR1 is WSHSY and CDR2 is SAAADI. The CDR3 sequence is 15 residues long. J lost 5 bases, V lost 5 bases, and 8 bases had no gene match.

This clone was seen only once. The V gene is TRBV29-1, the J gene TRBJ1-1, with TRBD1 as a possible D gene (5 bases). The CDR3 sequence is 14 residues long. CDR1 and CDR2 (germline): SQVTM, ANQGSEA. Trimming cost V 1 base and J 4 bases, with 13 bases left between them. The CDR3 nucleotides are TGCAGCGTTGAAGGGGTTGCGGGGGGCACTGAAGCTTTCTTT. Its translation is CSVEGVAGGTEAFF.

V gene TRBV28 combines with J gene TRBJ2-5; 7 bases align to TRBD2. Germline loops: CDR1 MDHEN, CDR2 SYDVKM. Germline trimming cut 6 bases from V and 5 bases from J; bases unmatched to any gene: 12. CDR3 size: 15 residues. In DNA form, the CDR3 reads TGTGCCAGCAGACCTGTCCGGGAGGAGGGGGAGACCCAGTACTTC. It yields the protein CASRPVREEGETQYF.

The chain combines TRBV30 with TRBJ2-3; D might be TRBD2 (6 bases). Per germline, CDR1 GTSNPN and CDR2 SVGIG (reference sequence). The CDR3 is 14 amino acids. Trimming took off 5 bases at V and 4 bases at J, with 16 bases between the two ends. CDR3 bases: TGTGCCTGGGCGGGAAGGAAAGGCGCAGATACGCAGTATTTT. Translation gives CAWAGRKGADTQYF. Supplemented by reference TRBV30 and TRBJ2-3, the full variable domain reads SQTIHQWPATLVQPVGSPLSLECTVEGTSNPNLYWYRQAAGRGLQLLFYSVGIGQISSEVPQNLSASRPQDRQFILSSKKLLLSDSGFYLCAWAGRKGADTQYFGPGTRLTVL.

This clone was counted once. The chain has TRBV28 and TRBJ2-7, with 9 bases lining up with TRBD1. The germline V gene has CDR1 MDHEN and CDR2 SYDVKM. The V gene end was trimmed by 4 bases and the J gene end by 5 bases; junction bases not matched to a gene: 3. This CDR3 region has 13 residues. This CDR3 reads CASSWDRVDEQYF. CDR3 coding DNA: TGTGCCAGCAGTTGGGACAGGGTGGACGAGCAGTACTTC.

The chain couples TRBV7-9 to TRBJ2-3, with 9 bases fitting TRBD2. The CDR3 runs 15 residues. After removal of 2 bases from V and 3 bases from J, the junction contained 3 bases not matched to a gene. Germline values: CDR1 SEHNR, CDR2 FQNEAQ (reference sequence). CDR3 sequence reads: CASSLMAGGTDTQYF. The CDR3 bases are TGTGCCAGCAGCTTAATGGCGGGAGGGACAGATACGCAGTATTTT.

V gene TRBV7-3 combines with J gene TRBJ1-3; 7 nucleotides align to TRBD1. J was trimmed by 4 bases and V by 5 bases; bases with no gene match: 8. This CDR3 comprises 15 residues. Germline-derived CDR1 and CDR2 are SGHTA and FQGTGA. The CDR3 sequence is CASSPTGEAGNTIYF. The CDR3, as DNA: TGTGCCAGCAGCCCCACAGGGGAAGCGGGAAACACCATATATTTT.

This sequence joins TRBV12-3 or TRBV12-4 and TRBJ2-7; maybe TRBD1 (6 bases). Trimming stripped 5 bases from V and 3 bases from J, with 11 bases between. The CDR3 length is 13 residues. The CDR3 region is CASSSPGVYEQYF. The CDR3, as DNA: TGTGCCAGCAGTAGTCCAGGGGTCTACGAGCAGTACTTC.

This clone appeared a single time. The chain uses TRBV2 and TRBJ2-2; 9 bases are shared with TRBD1. The CDR3 sequence is 17 residues long. Losses at the gene ends were 6 bases for V and 6 bases for J; bases not matched to a gene: 14. CDR1 and CDR2 (germline): SNHLY, FYNNEI. CDR3 DNA sequence: TGTGCCAGCAGCCGGACAGGGGAAGAATTGCGTGCCGGGGAGCTGTTTTTT. Protein sequence: CASSRTGEELRAGELFF.

This chain connects TRBV30 to TRBJ2-3; D unresolved. CDR3 length equals 10 residues. CDR1 GTSNPN and CDR2 SVGIG come from the germline V gene (reference sequence). V shed 8 bases and J shed 6 bases, with 9 bases lying between them. CDR3 residues: CAGARDTQYF. CDR3 DNA: TGTGCCGGAGCACGGGATACGCAGTATTTT.

This clone has only one observation. The chain links TRBV3-1 (or the pseudogene TRBV3-2) to TRBJ1-5; 9 bases line up with TRBD1. Per the germline V gene, CDR1 is LGHDT and CDR2 is YNNKEL (reference sequence). V dropped 3 bases and J dropped 6; count of bases not matched to a gene: 0. The CDR3 has 13 residues. This CDR3 is CASSQDRGQPQHF. The CDR3 bases are TGTGCCAGCAGCCAGGACAGGGGTCAGCCCCAGCATTTT.

In its sample, this clone was seen once. This rearrangement joins TRBV28 to TRBJ1-1; D ambiguous. From germline, CDR1 is MDHEN and CDR2 SYDVKM. The CDR3 extends over 13 amino acids. V was clipped by 3 bases and J by 4 bases, with 9 bases between them. The CDR3 is CASSLSGVTEAFF. CDR3 in DNA: TGTGCCAGCAGTTTGTCAGGCGTCACTGAAGCTTTCTTT.

V is TRBV19 and J is TRBJ1-6; no firm D call. The germline gives CDR1 LNHDA, CDR2 SQIVND (reference sequence). Trimming removed 5 bases from V and 7 bases from J, with 9 bases in between. The CDR3 extends over 13 amino acids. CDR3 bases: TGTGCCAGTAGTGCGTCAGGCAATTCACCCCTCCACTTT. It encodes CASSASGNSPLHF. The full variable domain, rest sourced from reference TRBV19 and TRBJ1-6, is DGGITQSPKYLFRKEGQNVTLSCEQNLNHDAMYWYRQDPGQGLRLIYYSQIVNDFQKGDIAEGYSVSREKKESFPLTVTSAQKNPTAFYLCASSASGNSPLHFGNGTRLTVT.

This chain connects TRBV11-2 to TRBJ1-2, with TRBD1 matching 7 bases. Germline V gene lookup returns CDR1 SGHAT and CDR2 FQNNGV. CDR3 length: 15 amino acids. Unmatched junction bases numbered 15, after V lost 6 bases and J lost 8 bases. The CDR3 sequence: CASRPLTGSMIGYTF. The CDR3 nucleotides read TGTGCCAGCAGACCTCTGACAGGGAGTATGATCGGCTACACCTTC.

The chain is built from TRBV27 and TRBJ2-7; TRBD2 is a possible D gene (6 bases). The CDR3 is 12 residues long. The germline CDR1 and CDR2 sequences are MNHEY and SMNVEV (reference sequence). V was clipped by 11 bases and J by 7 bases, with 18 bases between them. CDR3 DNA: TGTGCCGGCCGTCCGGGACGGGGGGAGCAGTACTTC. Translation: CAGRPGRGEQYF.

This sequence joins TRBV9 and TRBJ1-4; 7 nucleotides agree with TRBD1. The CDR3 contains 14 residues. Germline V CDR1 and CDR2: SGDLS, YYNGEE. J was trimmed by 4 bases and V by 3 bases; bases with no gene match: 3. CDR3 residues: CASSEGANNEKLFF. The DNA for the CDR3 is TGTGCCAGCAGCGAGGGGGCCAATAATGAAAAACTGTTTTTT.

This chain connects TRBV14 to TRBJ2-7, with a weak D call TRBD2 (6 bases). The CDR3 has 16 residues. Germline V gives CDR1 SGHDN, CDR2 FVKESK. The V end lost 4 bases, the J end lost 6 bases, and 22 bases lay between the germline ends. CDR3 coding DNA: TGTGCCAGCAGCCTTCGTATTCTAGCCTCGGGAGCCGAGCAGTACTTC. Amino acids: CASSLRILASGAEQYF.

J is TRBJ2-1 and V is TRBV7-2; 9 bases line up with TRBD1. The germline CDR1 and CDR2 sequences are SGHTA and FQGNSA. The trim removed 5 bases at V and 3 bases at J, leaving 5 bases unmatched. The CDR3 spans 15 residues. For the CDR3, the DNA is TGTGCCAGCAGCCCACAGGGGGCTTACTACAATGAGCAGTTCTTC. It codes for CASSPQGAYYNEQFF.

In its sample, this clone was seen once. This sequence joins TRBV10-3 and TRBJ1-2, with 9 positions matching TRBD1. The V segment lost 9 bases and the J segment 6 bases; nucleotides outside the gene matches: 8. The CDR3 is 13 amino acids. Per germline, CDR1 ENHRY and CDR2 SYGVKD. CDR3 coding DNA: TGTGCCATTTTCCCGGGACAGGGTAATGGCTACACCTTC. Residues: CAIFPGQGNGYTF.

The chain recombines TRBV27 with TRBJ2-1, with TRBD1 identical over 10 bases. The CDR3 loop spans 15 amino acids. Germline V gene sequence: CDR1 MNHEY, CDR2 SMNVEV (reference sequence). Trimming at V came to 6 bases and at J to 6 bases, leaving 8 bases not matched to a gene. DNA of the CDR3: TGTGCCAGCAGCTTGACCGGGACAGGGGCCAATGAGCAGTTCTTC. Translated: CASSLTGTGANEQFF.

This chain connects TRBV11-2 to TRBJ2-7, with D possibly being TRBD1 (6 bases). This CDR3 is built from 13 residues. Trimming stripped 6 bases from V and 5 bases from J, with 14 bases between. Germline CDR1 reads SGHAT; CDR2 reads FQNNGV. CDR3 in amino acids: CASSQGYTNEQYF. The CDR3 nucleotides are TGTGCCAGCAGTCAGGGGTATACTAACGAGCAGTACTTC.

The rearrangement joins TRBV9 to TRBJ2-5, with 9 bases aligning to TRBD2. Germline CDR1 is SGDLS and CDR2 is YYNGEE. After removal of 4 bases from V and 1 base from J, the junction contained 8 bases not matched to a gene. The CDR3 consists of 16 residues. CDR3 coding DNA: TGTGCCAGCAGCAGGGGGCTAGCGGGAACCCAAGAGACCCAGTACTTC. This translates into CASSRGLAGTQETQYF.

The chain has TRBV2 and TRBJ2-7; D is unclear. The V gene's germline CDR1 is SNHLY and CDR2 FYNNEI. The CDR3 spans 12 residues. Trimming took 9 bases from V and 6 from J, leaving 15 bases between them. The CDR3 reads CASNVVGTEQYF. For the CDR3, the DNA is TGTGCCAGTAATGTTGTTGGCACCGAGCAGTACTTC.

This chain joins TRBV18 and TRBJ1-3; TRBD1 agrees at 12 bases. Trimming took 6 bases from V and 2 from J; bases not matched to a gene: 8. Germline CDR1 and CDR2: KGHSH and LQKENI. There are 17 residues in the CDR3. CDR3 in amino acids: CASSPEGTGGTGNTIYF. The CDR3 region has the DNA TGTGCCAGCTCCCCCGAAGGGACAGGGGGCACTGGAAACACCATATATTTT.

The V and J genes are TRBV14 and TRBJ2-7; D not resolved. V lost 1 base to trimming and J lost 4 bases, with 11 bases between them. The length of the CDR3 is 14 residues. Looked up from germline, CDR1 is SGHDN and CDR2 is FVKESK. CDR3 in DNA: TGTGCCAGCAGCCAAGGCGGCAGATGGTACGAGCAGTACTTC. It encodes CASSQGGRWYEQYF.

The V gene is TRBV30, the J gene TRBJ2-7; D is uncertain. This CDR3 is 11 amino acids long. CDR1 GTSNPN and CDR2 SVGIG come from the germline V gene (reference sequence). V lost 0 bases to trimming and J lost 5 bases, with 5 bases between them. The CDR3 is CAWSVQDEQYF. The CDR3 DNA reads TGTGCCTGGAGTGTACAAGACGAGCAGTACTTC.

J is TRBJ1-1 and V is TRBV2; a possible D gene is TRBD1 (6 bases). Germline V gives CDR1 SNHLY, CDR2 FYNNEI. CDR3 length equals 13 residues. With 7 bases removed from V and 3 bases from J, the gap between germline ends came to 12 bases. The CDR3 is CASNSGADTEAFF. The CDR3 DNA reads as TGTGCCAGCAATTCAGGGGCGGACACTGAAGCTTTCTTT.

A single count supports this clone. The chain is built from TRBV19 and TRBJ2-7, with a tentative D call TRBD2 (5 bases). Trimming removed 5 bases at V and 3 bases at J, with 17 bases between. The CDR3 length is 15 residues. The germline V gene encodes CDR1 LNHDA and CDR2 SQIVND (reference sequence). The CDR3 DNA sequence: TGTGCCAGTAGTTGGTTCCGGGGATCATACTACGAGCAGTACTTC. Translation: CASSWFRGSYYEQYF.

The rearrangement joins TRBV19 to TRBJ2-5; tentative D call: TRBD1 (6 bases). V was pared by 6 bases and J by 4 bases, with 12 bases between. CDR1 and CDR2 from the germline V gene are LNHDA and SQIVND (reference sequence). The CDR3 consists of 13 residues. CDR3 nucleotides: TGTGCCAGTAGAACACAGGGCGGAGAGACCCAGTACTTC. It translates to CASRTQGGETQYF.